The 21 T cell receptor beta chains presented below share a single source sample, sequenced in a study of response to subunit inactivated influenza vaccine. TCRdb re-called the RT-PCR reads through MiXCR, storing one row per CDR3 protein. This repertoire shows around 600,000 distinct CDR3 sequences, roughly 10% found once; its top ten account for 9.5% to 12%. This sample also appeared in a second study, on T cells expressing NK-cell markers. This second report adds: As the method of synthesis, 5'RACE template switching with UMIs yielded TCR beta cDNA.

The sample consisted of PBMCs from blood, taken on the day of vaccination. Source of these receptors: a man aged 50 to 60 who received an inactivated influenza vaccine.

This clonotype was seen many times. The chain joins TRBV7-2 to TRBJ1-4; a possible D gene is TRBD1 (5 bases). Germline CDR1 and CDR2: SGHTA and FQGNSA. The CDR3 consists of 14 residues. Trimming cost V 1 base and J 4 bases, with 7 bases left between them. CDR3 nucleotides: TGTGCCAGCAGCTTAGATAGGGGTAATGAAAAACTGTTTTTT. This gives the protein CASSLDRGNEKLFF.

This clonotype occurred once. V is TRBV28 and J is TRBJ2-4; 13 nucleotides line up with TRBD2. Germline loops: CDR1 MDHEN, CDR2 SYDVKM. The J segment lost 1 base and the V segment lost 3 bases, leaving 9 bases of the junction unmatched. The CDR3 is 19 amino acids. CDR3 residues: CASSFRTSGSFVAKNIQYF. The CDR3 DNA reads as TGTGCCAGCAGTTTCCGGACTAGCGGGAGTTTCGTTGCCAAAAACATTCAGTACTTC.

The chain uses TRBV7-8 and TRBJ2-2; no firm D call. The germline V gene encodes CDR1 SGHVS and CDR2 FQNEAQ. V dropped 3 bases and J dropped 7 bases, with 21 bases sitting between them. The CDR3 consists of 17 residues. Here the CDR3 DNA reads TGTGCCAGCAGCTTGGGTTTTTGGGCCCGAAGTGACGGGGAGCTGTTTTTT. As protein: CASSLGFWARSDGELFF.

The chain has TRBV6-5 and TRBJ2-5, with D possibly called TRBD1 or TRBD2 (5 bases each). There are 16 residues in the CDR3. V lost 4 bases and J lost 2, with 17 bases in between. Germline V CDR1 and CDR2: MNHEY, SVGAGI. CDR3 coding DNA: TGTGCCAGCAGTTCGGGACGAAACTTCTTACAAGAGACCCAGTACTTC. Protein product: CASSSGRNFLQETQYF.

This clonotype has a count of ten or more. The V and J genes are TRBV4-3 and TRBJ2-5; 9 positions match TRBD1. J was trimmed by 5 bases and V by 4 bases; bases with no gene match: 5. The length of the CDR3 is 14 residues. Germline values: CDR1 LGHNA, CDR2 YSLEER. The CDR3 spells CASSPSTGGETQYF. The CDR3 DNA is TGCGCCAGCAGCCCCTCGACAGGGGGTGAGACCCAGTACTTC.

This rearrangement joins TRBV12-3 or TRBV12-4 to TRBJ2-2; D is undetermined. The CDR3 covers 13 residues. V lost 4 bases, J lost 8 bases, and 11 bases lay in between. DNA for the CDR3: TGTGCCAGCAGTTCTAGGGTTGGAGGGGAGCTGTTTTTT. Its protein product is CASSSRVGGELFF.

A few counts support this clonotype. The chain carries TRBV20-1 and TRBJ1-3; D is unresolved. The CDR3 has 15 amino acids. Germline loops: CDR1 DFQATT, CDR2 SNEGSKA (reference sequence). The V end lost 0 bases, the J end lost 2 bases, and 11 bases lay between the germline ends. CDR3 residues: CSARDRWTPGNTIYF. The CDR3 nucleotides read TGCAGTGCTAGAGATAGGTGGACCCCTGGAAACACCATATATTTT.

CDR3 sequence: CASSPGLSEQFF. The CDR3 DNA reads TGTGCCAGCAGCCCCGGGCTCTCTGAGCAGTTCTTC. The J gene is TRBJ2-1, the V gene TRBV7-6, with D unresolved. CDR1 SGHVS and CDR2 FNYEAQ come from the germline V gene. Trimming stripped 5 bases from V and 9 bases from J, with 11 bases between. This CDR3 is built from 12 residues. The full variable domain, rest sourced from reference TRBV7-6 and TRBJ2-1, is GAGVSQSPRYKVTKRGQDVALRCDPISGHVSLYWYRQALGQGPEFLTYFNYEAQQDKSGLPNDRFSAERPEGSISTLTIQRTEQRDSAMYRCASSPGLSEQFFGPGTRLTVL.

This clonotype was observed many times. The chain couples TRBV7-9 to TRBJ2-1; TRBD2 aligns across 8 bases. V lost 3 bases to trimming and J lost 6 bases; unmatched junction nucleotides: 7. The CDR3 runs to 15 residues. Per the germline V gene, CDR1 is SEHNR and CDR2 is FQNEAQ (reference sequence). CDR3 amino acids: CASSFFAGGVNEQFF. As DNA, the CDR3 is TGTGCCAGCAGCTTCTTCGCGGGAGGAGTCAATGAGCAGTTCTTC.

This clonotype was seen ten or more times. CDR3 in DNA: TGCAGTGCTGTCGGAGGGACCCGTGATGAGCAGTACTTC. Its protein is CSAVGGTRDEQYF. V and J are TRBV20-1 and TRBJ2-7, with a tentative D call TRBD2 (6 bases). Germline loops: CDR1 DFQATT, CDR2 SNEGSKA (reference sequence). The CDR3 covers 13 residues. V lost 5 bases to trimming and J lost 7 bases, with 18 bases between them.

The chain couples TRBV6-1 to TRBJ1-5; the D gene is possibly TRBD1 (6 bases). In germline, CDR1 is MNHNS, CDR2 SASEGT. CDR3 size: 13 residues. V was cut by 11 bases and J by 3 bases, with 14 bases left in between. The CDR3 reads CASSGATNQPQHF. The CDR3 DNA is TGTGCCTCCTCGGGGGCGACCAATCAGCCCCAGCATTTT.

The sample holds a few counts of this clonotype. V is TRBV20-1 and J is TRBJ2-7; D possibly corresponds to TRBD2 (6 bases). The V end lost 6 bases, the J end lost 1 base, and 13 bases lay between the germline ends. This CDR3 contains 13 residues. Germline V gene sequence: CDR1 DFQATT, CDR2 SNEGSKA (reference sequence). The CDR3 protein is CSAYTGGSYEQYF. CDR3 nucleotide sequence: TGCAGTGCCTACACCGGGGGTTCCTACGAGCAGTACTTC.

This clonotype was counted only a few times. V gene TRBV15 combines with J gene TRBJ1-4; 7 bases are a match to TRBD1. The CDR3 is 15 residues long. With V trimmed by 0 bases and J by 7 bases, 5 bases remained unmatched. Germline CDR1 is LNHNV and CDR2 is YYDKDF (reference sequence). The CDR3 bases are TGTGCCACCAGCAGAGATCAGGGGGGGTCTGAAAAACTGTTTTTT. It specifies CATSRDQGGSEKLFF. Using reference TRBV15 and TRBJ1-4 for the parts outside the CDR3, the full variable domain is DAMVIQNPRYQVTQFGKPVTLSCSQTLNHNVMYWYQQKSSQAPKLLFHYYDKDFNNEADTPDNFQSRRPNTSFCFLDIRSPGLGDTAMYLCATSRDQGGSEKLFFGSGTQLSVL.

The rearrangement uses TRBV20-1 and TRBJ2-1; TRBD2 matches 7 bases. The trim removed 5 bases at V and 10 bases at J, leaving 14 bases unmatched. Germline values: CDR1 DFQATT, CDR2 SNEGSKA (reference sequence). The length of the CDR3 is 14 residues. This chain's CDR3 is CSAVPGGSIWEQFF. CDR3 DNA: TGCAGTGCTGTCCCCGGGGGGTCGATTTGGGAGCAGTTCTTC.

This clonotype came up many times. V is TRBV6-5 and J is TRBJ2-7; perhaps TRBD1 as D (5 bases). V was clipped by 4 bases and J by 6 bases, with 13 bases between them. Germline CDR1 MNHEY, CDR2 SVGAGI. The CDR3 spans 13 residues. CDR3 DNA sequence: TGTGCCAGCAGTTCGCCAGGGTCTTCCGAGCAGTACTTC. This translates into CASSSPGSSEQYF.

The table lists this clonotype with a count of one. The chain combines TRBV4-1 with TRBJ2-3, with D possibly being TRBD2 (5 bases). Trimming removed 2 bases from V and 0 bases from J, with 15 bases in between. Germline CDR1 MGHRA, CDR2 YSYEKL. The CDR3 has 17 residues. Here the CDR3 DNA reads TGCGCCAGCAGCCAATGGGCCCAGCGGCCTAGCACAGATACGCAGTATTTT. This gives the protein CASSQWAQRPSTDTQYF.

As regards this clonotype: Given a much more abundant clone one base away, this may be a read error. The gene calls are TRBV5-1 and TRBJ2-4; TRBD2 matches at 8 bases. The CDR3 has 18 residues. Germline lookup yields CDR1 SGHRS and CDR2 YFSETQ. The CDR3 nucleotides read TGCGCCAACAGCACGGGAGGGTCCGCTACTACAGCCAAAAACATTCAGTACTTC. Amino acid sequence: CANSTGGSATTAKNIQYF.

This clonotype has only a few counts. The genes are TRBV20-1 and TRBJ2-5; 7 nucleotides align to TRBD2. Losses at the gene ends were 6 bases for V and 3 bases for J; bases not matched to a gene: 4. CDR1 is DFQATT and CDR2 is SNEGSKA in the germline V gene (reference sequence). The CDR3 runs 12 residues. The CDR3 loop reads CSAFTSEETQYF. For the CDR3, the DNA is TGCAGTGCCTTCACTAGCGAAGAGACCCAGTACTTC.

This chain joins TRBV11-1 and TRBJ2-1; 7 nucleotides align to TRBD1. V shed 5 bases and J 6 bases; nucleotides not matched to a gene: 19. Germline loops: CDR1 SGHAT, CDR2 FQDESV (reference sequence). The CDR3 totals 18 residues. CDR3 DNA sequence: TGTGCCAGCAGCCCCGTCCGCGGCTCGGGACAGATGGGCAATGAGCAGTTCTTC. Translating it yields CASSPVRGSGQMGNEQFF.

The sample holds a few counts of this clonotype. The V and J genes are TRBV10-1 and TRBJ2-7; D gene uncertain. In germline, CDR1 is WNHNN, CDR2 SYGVQD (reference sequence). The CDR3 loop spans 14 amino acids. With 0 bases removed from V and 2 bases from J, the gap between germline ends came to 8 bases. The CDR3 DNA reads TGCGCCAGCAGTGAGTCCTACGGCCCCTACGAGCAGTACTTC. Translation: CASSESYGPYEQYF.

This sequence joins TRBV3-1 and TRBJ2-2; 7 bases agree with TRBD1. With 10 bases clipped from V and 5 bases from J, the junction kept 10 bases outside the gene matches. The CDR3 contains 14 residues. The V gene's germline CDR1 is LGHDT and CDR2 YNNKEL (reference sequence). CDR3 sequence: CAIGEPGGTGELFF. In DNA form, the CDR3 reads TGTGCCATCGGGGAGCCAGGGGGTACCGGGGAGCTGTTTTTT.